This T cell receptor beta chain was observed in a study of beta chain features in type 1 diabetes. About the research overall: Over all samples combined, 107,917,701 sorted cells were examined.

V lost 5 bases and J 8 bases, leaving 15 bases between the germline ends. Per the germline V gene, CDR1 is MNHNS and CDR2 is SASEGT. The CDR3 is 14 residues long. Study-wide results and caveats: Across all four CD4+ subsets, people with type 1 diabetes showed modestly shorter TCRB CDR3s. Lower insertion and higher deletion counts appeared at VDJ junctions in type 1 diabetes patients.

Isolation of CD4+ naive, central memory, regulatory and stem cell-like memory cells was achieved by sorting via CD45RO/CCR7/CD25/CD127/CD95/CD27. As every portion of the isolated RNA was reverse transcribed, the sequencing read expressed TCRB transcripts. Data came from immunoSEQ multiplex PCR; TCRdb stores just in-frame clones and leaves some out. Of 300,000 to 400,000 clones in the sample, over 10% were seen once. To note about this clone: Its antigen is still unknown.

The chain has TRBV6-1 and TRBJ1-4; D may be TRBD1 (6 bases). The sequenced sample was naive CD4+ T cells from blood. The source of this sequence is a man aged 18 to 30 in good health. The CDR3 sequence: CASSTQGSGEKLFF. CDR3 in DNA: TGTGCCAGCAGTACACAGGGATCCGGCGAAAAACTGTTTTTT.